The sequence of this T cell receptor (beta chain) was determined in a study of blood T cell repertoires in COVID-19. Profiled with immunoSEQ multiplex PCR; TCRdb holds only in-frame clones, not every one. The data hold about 370,000 clones, with around 92% observed a single time. This CDR3 has 14 residues. The junction had 2 bases not matched to a gene; V was cut back by 5 bases and J by 0 bases. Germline CDR1 is SGDLS and CDR2 is YYNGEE. Sequencing was carried out using peripheral blood. The V call is TRBV9, the J call TRBJ2-7, with 10 bases identical to TRBD2. The sequence came from a woman in her 30s with COVID-19, enrolled during active disease. This CDR3 reads CASSPSGSSYEQYF. CDR3 sequence (DNA): TGTGCCAGCAGTCCTAGCGGGAGCTCCTACGAGCAGTACTTC.